A single count supports the clone carrying this TCR beta chain. Its antigen is not identified. This specimen comes from a study of tumor-infiltrating lymphocytes in primary liver carcinoma. Study summary: Treatment of the patients' primary liver carcinoma consisted of surgical resection.

Losses at the gene ends were 6 bases for V and 7 bases for J; bases not matched to a gene: 18. The CDR3 sequence is 18 residues long. From germline, CDR1 is MDHEN and CDR2 SYDVKM. Study-wide findings and caveats: Researchers did not compare CD4+ and CD8+ repertoires, as samples were bulk unsorted.

Blood RNA originated from unsorted whole blood, with germline DNA additionally extracted. Making TCR beta cDNA involved around 500 ng total RNA and a constant-region primer. It was through three nested multiplex PCR rounds of slightly modified ARM-PCR that TCR beta libraries arose. Both of the initial two PCR rounds ran for about 9 cycles and employed TRBV1-TRBV30 forward primers alongside a C-beta reverse primer. TCRdb passed the multiplex PCR reads through MiXCR, listing each CDR3 protein once. The sample shows about 310,000 distinct CDR3 sequences, roughly three fifths of them seen only once. The sample was peripheral blood. This chain links TRBV28 with TRBJ2-1; 10 positions match TRBD2. This receptor was identified in a woman aged 30 to 39 with primary liver carcinoma and hepatitis B virus infection. The CDR3 loop reads CASSLQGRASGRLNEQFF. Written as DNA, the CDR3 is TGTGCCAGCAGCCTACAGGGGCGGGCTAGCGGGAGATTAAATGAGCAGTTCTTC.